Listed here are 11 T cell receptor beta chains from one sample, sequenced in a study of T cell responses to AZD1222 COVID-19 vaccine. Assay: immunoSEQ multiplex PCR; the TCRdb copy retains only in-frame clones and omits some. The table lists 150,000 to 190,000 clones, over 75% of them singletons. Sample: peripheral blood, taken on day 0 of AZD1222 vaccination. These receptors all come from an adult in good health.

The rearrangement joins TRBV28 to TRBJ1-3; 7 bases are a match to TRBD1. Per germline, CDR1 MDHEN and CDR2 SYDVKM. CDR3 size: 18 residues. The V and J ends lost 5 bases and 0 bases, in that order; junction bases with no gene match: 13. The CDR3 DNA is TGTGCCAGCAGTCCCAACCCCGGGACAGCAATCTCTGGAAACACCATATATTTT. Amino acid sequence: CASSPNPGTAISGNTIYF.

The chain combines TRBV4-2 with TRBJ2-7; 8 bases agree with TRBD1. Germline V gene lookup returns CDR1 LGHNA and CDR2 YNFKEQ. J lost 5 bases, V lost 1 base, and 16 bases had no gene match. This CDR3 comprises 18 residues. CDR3 sequence: CASSQVATGASIFNEQYF. The CDR3 DNA reads as TGTGCCAGCAGCCAAGTAGCGACAGGGGCATCAATTTTCAACGAGCAGTACTTC.

CDR3 in amino acids: CSVLGDRGTEAFF. The CDR3 region has the DNA TGCAGCGTTCTTGGGGACAGGGGCACTGAAGCTTTCTTT. The rearrangement joins TRBV29-1 to TRBJ1-1, with 10 bases fitting TRBD1. The germline gives CDR1 SQVTM, CDR2 ANQGSEA. CDR3 size: 13 residues. V was clipped by 5 bases and J by 4 bases; unmatched bases: 4.

This clone showed up just a few times. The rearrangement joins TRBV28 to TRBJ2-7, with 7 bases that match TRBD1. This CDR3 has 13 amino acids. Germline V lookup: CDR1 MDHEN, CDR2 SYDVKM. The V gene end was trimmed by 6 bases and the J gene end by 3 bases; junction bases not matched to a gene: 5. This chain's CDR3 is CASRSGQIYEQYF. In DNA form, the CDR3 reads TGTGCCAGCAGATCGGGACAGATCTACGAGCAGTACTTC. Based on the CDR3 plus reference TRBV28 and TRBJ2-7, the full variable domain is DVKVTQSSRYLVKRTGEKVFLECVQDMDHENMFWYRQDPGLGLRLIYFSYDVKMKEKGDIPEGYSVSREKKERFSLILESASTNQTSMYLCASRSGQIYEQYFGPGTRLTVT.

The CDR3: CAIRATANTEAFF. The CDR3 DNA is TGTGCCATTAGAGCGACGGCTAACACTGAAGCTTTCTTT. This chain links TRBV10-3 with TRBJ1-1, with D unclear. Deletions cut 9 bases from V and 2 bases from J, with 13 bases between. Germline assignment: CDR1 ENHRY and CDR2 SYGVKD. The CDR3 length is 13 residues.

This chain connects TRBV5-4 to TRBJ2-7; D may match TRBD1 or TRBD2 (5 bases each). The CDR3 consists of 16 residues. From germline, CDR1 is SGHNT and CDR2 YYREEE (reference sequence). Between the trimmed V and J ends, which lost 0 bases and 0 bases, there was a span of 13 bases. The CDR3 DNA reads as TGTGCCAGCAGCTTGGGTAGGGCCGGGGCCTCCTACGAGCAGTACTTC. Translated, it gives CASSLGRAGASYEQYF.

This sequence joins TRBV11-2 and TRBJ2-7; TRBD1 aligns across 10 bases. The junction had 2 bases not matched to a gene; V was cut back by 0 bases and J by 3 bases. The CDR3 is 15 amino acids. Germline CDR1 and CDR2: SGHAT and FQNNGV. CDR3 sequence: CASSLEGTGVYEQYF. DNA for the CDR3: TGTGCCAGCAGCTTAGAGGGGACAGGGGTCTACGAGCAGTACTTC.

The chain employs TRBV15 and TRBJ1-1, with unresolved D. V shed 0 bases and J shed 1 base, with 3 bases lying between them. This CDR3 is built from 13 residues. Germline V gives CDR1 LNHNV, CDR2 YYDKDF (reference sequence). The CDR3 loop is CATSREENTEAFF. For the CDR3, the DNA is TGTGCCACCAGCAGAGAAGAGAACACTGAAGCTTTCTTT. The variable domain in full, completed from reference TRBV15 and TRBJ1-1, reads DAMVIQNPRYQVTQFGKPVTLSCSQTLNHNVMYWYQQKSSQAPKLLFHYYDKDFNNEADTPDNFQSRRPNTSFCFLDIRSPGLGDTAMYLCATSREENTEAFFGQGTRLTVV.

The chain has TRBV6-5 and TRBJ2-3; 9 nucleotides align to TRBD2. The length of the CDR3 is 15 residues. Germline V lookup: CDR1 MNHEY, CDR2 SVGAGI. V shed 6 bases and J 2 bases; nucleotides not matched to a gene: 6. The CDR3 DNA follows: TGTGCCAGCAGCCAAGGACTAGCGAACACAGATACGCAGTATTTT. Its protein is CASSQGLANTDTQYF.

CDR3 region: CASRLVRTGDQPQHF. In DNA form, the CDR3 reads TGTGCAAGTCGCTTAGTTCGGACAGGGGATCAGCCCCAGCATTTT. The V and J genes are TRBV12-2 and TRBJ1-5; the table's D call, TRBD1, was not checked against the DNA. TRBV12-2 is a documented pseudogene. The CDR3 is 15 amino acids.

This clone has only one observation. The chain employs TRBV5-1 and TRBJ2-3; the match to TRBD2 covers 11 bases. Looked up from germline, CDR1 is SGHRS and CDR2 is YFSETQ. The V segment lost 4 bases and the J segment 4 bases; nucleotides outside the gene matches: 8. CDR3 size: 16 residues. DNA of the CDR3: TGCGCCAGCAGCGACACAACTAGCGGGGGCCCAGATACGCAGTATTTT. Its protein is CASSDTTSGGPDTQYF.